These T cell receptor beta chains were read from a single sample in a study of Ad26.COV2.S vaccination and SARS-CoV-2 variants. Profiled with immunoSEQ multiplex PCR; TCRdb holds only in-frame clones, not every one. The table shows a few hundred thousand clones, with roughly 85% occurring only once. This specimen consisted of peripheral blood, obtained in a trial of Ad26.COV2.S vaccine versus placebo. These receptor sequences come from a person between 18 and 65 years old who received the Ad26.COV2.S COVID-19 vaccine or a placebo. CDR3s leave out the opening cysteine and the closing phenylalanine or tryptophan.

>TRBJ1-2|TRBV3-1/TRBV3-2
ASSQGEVNGYT
>TRBJ1-4|TRBV11-3
ASSPGGGGEKLF
>TRBJ2-1|TRBV28
ASSLTSGRLGDEQF
>TRBJ2-1|TRBV11-3
ASSLGGGVDEQF
>TRBJ2-1|TRBV19
ASRALGYNEQF
>TRBJ1-5|TRBV2
ASSEEQSYNQPQH
>TRBJ2-5|TRBV5-6
ASSLPLSRRDQY
>TRBJ1-2|TRBV5-8
ASKTRANYGYT
>TRBJ2-5|TRBV7-9
AVSSTQY
>TRBJ2-1|TRBV11-2
ASSFRQGWNEQF
>TRBJ2-2|TRBV11-2
ASSFDRGFTTGELF
>TRBJ2-3|TRBV5-1
ASSPLAMSTADTQY
>TRBJ2-7|TRBV4-1
ASSPRQGSPYEQY
>TRBJ2-1|TRBV7-3
ASSRRPIGLNEQF
>TRBJ1-5|TRBV6-6
ASSENLGGRDQPQH
>TRBJ2-3|TRBV18
ASRLASSTDTQY
>TRBJ1-1|TRBV7-9
ASSLGPRRGTEAF
>TRBJ2-7|TRBV27
ASRTGGYEQY